This T cell receptor beta chain originates from a study of human T cells and chemical hapten exposure. As for the study in general: Largely, small differences in pooled library volume made per-sample TCR yields vary.

The table lists this clonotype with many counts. Its antigen is undetermined. General observations from the study: With regard to DPC sensitization, TCRs above 1 in 1000 frequency did not change.

Individual cDNA molecules (in the library) carried attached unique molecular identifiers. In TCRdb, the RACE reads were re-called with MiXCR into one record per CDR3 protein. This sample carries about 45,000 distinct CDR3 sequences, 4.4% of them seen once, and the ten largest clones take roughly 5.8%. Time point denoted: healthy volunteer bleed at 2 weeks. Whole blood that had not been fractionated was the source of extracted total RNA. Looked up from germline, CDR1 is SGHRS and CDR2 is YFSETQ. This CDR3 contains 15 residues. Trimming removed 3 bases from V and 1 base from J, with 11 bases in between.

Sequencing was performed on whole blood. The TCR originated in a human donor in good health. Some clones in this sample may be carry-over from other donors' samples. The rearrangement links TRBV5-1 to TRBJ2-4; the D gene is possibly TRBD1 (5 bases). CDR3 DNA: TGCGCCAGCAGCTCCAGGGATCCGGCCAAAAACATTCAGTACTTC. Amino acid sequence: CASSSRDPAKNIQYF.